This TCR beta chain came from a study of siplizumab effects on memory and regulatory T cells. Whole-study results and caveats: Treg origin accounted for an average of roughly 65% of mappable alloreactive CD4+ clones with siplizumab and about 30% in controls. Only a minor fraction of alloreactive clones mapped to unstimulated subsets.

Approximately 10^5 TCR templates were measured in each sample. The method was immunoSEQ multiplex PCR; TCRdb's version includes in-frame clones alone and lacks a portion of them. The table lists tens of thousands of clones, under 98% of them singletons. This clone was recorded only once. Its antigen is unknown. V lost 2 bases and J lost 2, with 11 bases in between. The germline V gene encodes CDR1 SGHRS and CDR2 YFSETQ. This CDR3 spans 14 amino acids. The specimen sequenced was naive CD4+ T cells sorted from blood. This chain links TRBV5-1 with TRBJ2-7, with a weak D call TRBD1 (6 bases). The receptor's source is a human donor in good health. The CDR3 nucleotides are TGCGCCAGCAGCTTTGGGACATATGCCTACGAGCAGTACTTC. Protein sequence: CASSFGTYAYEQYF. Based on the CDR3 plus reference TRBV5-1 and TRBJ2-7, the full variable domain is KAGVTQTPRYLIKTRGQQVTLSCSPISGHRSVSWYQQTPGQGLQFLFEYFSETQRNKGNFPGRFSGRQFSNSRSEMNVSTLELGDSALYLCASSFGTYAYEQYFGPGTRLTVT.